The subject of this entry is one T cell receptor delta chain. By share, this clone ranks as large (0.1 to 1%). Its binding antigen is unknown. Base quality data are lacking; no much larger clone is found one base away. The source of the sample is a study of Vγ9Vδ2 T cells in congenital toxoplasmosis (dated by TCRdb to 2020 to 2022). Broadly, across the study: IgG, IgM and IgA serology, Western blot and an in-house interferon-gamma release assay were used to diagnose congenital toxoplasmosis. Gamma and delta chain CDR3 repertoires of sorted blood gammadelta T cells were compared between congenitally T. gondii-infected and uninfected infants. Infant repertoires were sequenced at 2 months after birth and at 1 year of age. TCR sequencing covered 5 or 6 infected and approximately 11 uninfected infants at 2 months, plus 3 infected and 4 uninfected infants at 1 year.

Using SuperScript II, cDNA was generated through template-switch reverse transcription, with TRGC- and TRDC-specific primers combined in a single tube. The TRGC primer was designed so that it binds both the TRGC1 and the TRGC2 constant genes. The KAPA Real-Time Library Amplification Kit was used for TRG and TRD amplification, and AMPure XP bead purification was performed between steps. Index PCR with the Nextera XT Index Kit was used to attach Illumina sequencing adapters. Sequencing of TRG and TRD amplicons was performed on an Illumina MiSeq with the V2 300 kit, and 150 bp paired-end reads were generated. As for the original processing: Before any further analysis, FastQC version 0.11.8 was used to assess read quality. With MiXCR version 3.0.3, reads were aligned to GenBank TRG or TRD reference genes and CDR3 sequences were built. Default MiXCR settings were used, apart from assembling TRDD gene segments from 3 instead of 5 consecutive nucleotides. VDJtools version 1.2.1 calculated N additions, CDR3 length, J segment length and clonotype sharing between samples. Out-of-frame CDR3 sequences and those containing stop codons were excluded from analysis. To look for overlap, the infant repertoires were checked against previously published Vgamma9Vdelta2 repertoires from fetal, cord blood and adult blood. Public reads were reanalyzed in TCRdb with CATT, and rows carrying the same DNA were merged afterwards. The V and J calls here are based on TCRdb, not the publication. Here the sample has 700 to 850 delta-chain clones; less than 15% occur a single time. The ten largest clones capture 15% of the sample.

V lost 2 bases and J lost 0 bases, and the count of bases not matched to a germline gene is 21. From cysteine to phenylalanine, the CDR3 is 22 amino acids long. Here the CDR3 DNA is all that survives: 66 bases in frame from base 1. From a lookup of the germline V gene, CDR1 and CDR2 are TSWWSYY and QGS. Mothers of both infected and uninfected infants received the same treatment, using spiramycin and/or pyrimethamine plus sulfadiazine plus folinic acid. Every infant, whether infected or uninfected, was delivered at term after more than 37 weeks of gestation. Approximately 0.9 mL of blood was used to isolate PBMCs by Lymphoprep gradient centrifugation, after which the PBMCs were cryopreserved in liquid nitrogen and shipped to Belgium. Thawed PBMCs were labeled with Zombie NIR viability dye and stained with CD3, TCR gammadelta, Vgamma9 and Vdelta2 antibodies. A FACSAria III was used to sort CD3+ TCRgammadelta+ T cells, reaching a mean purity of 98%. For each sample, the RNeasy Micro Kit was used to isolate RNA from some 9,700 sorted gammadelta T cells. Each infant was born to a mother who had been enrolled with a primary T. gondii infection during pregnancy. Peripheral blood was collected from the infants at an outpatient microbiology and virology center in Pavia, Italy.

Overall study results and their limits: A public TRGV9 clonotype was highly prevalent in both infected and uninfected infants. Germline-encoded fetal-type TRDV2 CDR3 sequences seemed to be more prevalent in infected than in uninfected 2-month-old infants, with an in utero expansion footprint being suggested. Two months was the earliest age with enough suitable sample material for TCR repertoire analysis, so newborn repertoires were not sequenced. Repertoire differences between infected and uninfected infants were less clearly seen at 1 year of age than at 2 months. At 2 months, infected infants appeared to have fewer N additions in TRGV9 and TRDV2 CDR3s than uninfected infants, particularly in TRDV2-TRDJ1 sequences.

The sequence was obtained from a child younger than 10 born to a mother with Toxoplasma gondii infection during pregnancy, either congenitally infected or uninfected (not recorded which). The chain employs TRDV1 and TRDJ1; the junction holds 10 bases that match TRDD3. Material: gamma-delta T cells from blood. The base sequence is TGTGCTCTTGGGGAAGTGCGGCGACCGGCACTGGGGGATCCCCGAAACACCGATAAACTCATCTTT. The translation is CALGEVRRPALGDPRNTDKLIF.